The 12 T cell receptor beta chains presented below share a single source sample, sequenced in a study of Ad26.COV2.S vaccination and SARS-CoV-2 variants. Treatment meaning: some 20 received Ad26.COV2.S at low or high dose, single or two shots; about 5 received placebo; per-sample allocation not given. Collection of samples fell on day 63 after the first vaccine or placebo injection. The assay was immunoSEQ multiplex PCR, and TCRdb's table has in-frame clones only and misses some. Of about 350,000 clones listed, approximately 86% are singletons. The source was peripheral blood, collected in a trial of Ad26.COV2.S vaccine versus placebo. The receptors were sampled from a person between 18 and 65 years old who received the Ad26.COV2.S COVID-19 vaccine or a placebo.

V and J are TRBV28 and TRBJ2-1; 8 bases are shared with TRBD1. J was trimmed by 4 bases and V by 4 bases; bases with no gene match: 6. The CDR3 covers 15 residues. Germline V lookup: CDR1 MDHEN, CDR2 SYDVKM. CDR3 nucleotides: TGTGCCAGCAGTTCTACAGGGGGTGGATACAATGAGCAGTTCTTC. This translates into CASSSTGGGYNEQFF.

The chain has TRBV7-8 and TRBJ1-2; possible D gene TRBD1, 6 bases. V shed 5 bases and J shed 5 bases, with 21 bases lying between them. This CDR3 has 16 residues. Germline lookup yields CDR1 SGHVS and CDR2 FQNEAQ. The CDR3, as DNA: TGTGCCAGCAGCCCACCGACAGGAGAAGGGTTTTATGGCTACACCTTC. It encodes CASSPPTGEGFYGYTF.

V and J are TRBV7-7 and TRBJ2-3, with 9 bases identical to TRBD1. Germline V gene data show CDR1 as SSHAT and CDR2 as FNYEAQ (reference sequence). The CDR3 extends over 15 amino acids. The junction had 5 bases not matched to a gene; V was cut back by 5 bases and J by 2 bases. The CDR3 protein is CASSLGQGPTDTQYF. The DNA of the CDR3 is TGTGCCAGCAGCCTGGGACAGGGTCCCACAGATACGCAGTATTTT.

V and J are TRBV4-2 and TRBJ1-4, with D unresolved. V was pared by 0 bases and J by 2 bases, with 4 bases between. This CDR3 spans 14 amino acids. The germline gives CDR1 LGHNA, CDR2 YNFKEQ. The CDR3 reads CASSQEITNEKLFF. CDR3 in DNA: TGTGCCAGCAGCCAAGAAATCACTAATGAAAAACTGTTTTTT.

This rearrangement joins TRBV3-1 (or the pseudogene TRBV3-2) to TRBJ1-4, with 7 bases aligning to TRBD1. From germline, CDR1 is LGHDT and CDR2 YNNKEL (reference sequence). The V segment lost 6 bases and the J segment 10 bases; nucleotides outside the gene matches: 14. This CDR3 is 15 amino acids long. CDR3 in DNA: TGTGCCAGCAGACCTCTCGGGACAGTCGGGGGAAAACTGTTTTTT. This encodes CASRPLGTVGGKLFF.

In this sample, this clone turned up once. This chain connects TRBV5-4 to TRBJ1-3; D unresolved. The germline V gene encodes CDR1 SGHNT and CDR2 YYREEE (reference sequence). This CDR3 has 15 residues. With 0 bases removed from V and 4 bases from J, the gap between germline ends came to 11 bases. CDR3 DNA sequence: TGTGCCAGCAGCTTGGATCCAAACTCGGGAAACACCATATATTTT. It translates to CASSLDPNSGNTIYF. Together with reference TRBV5-4 and TRBJ1-3, the CDR3 gives the full variable domain: ETGVTQSPTHLIKTRGQQVTLRCSSQSGHNTVSWYQQALGQGPQFIFQYYREEENGRGNFPPRFSGLQFPNYSSELNVNALELDDSALYLCASSLDPNSGNTIYFGEGSWLTVV.

To note about this clone: The sample contains more than one DNA sequence encoding this CDR3. The gene calls are TRBV28 and TRBJ2-5; D is undetermined. Germline values: CDR1 MDHEN, CDR2 SYDVKM. V lost 8 bases to trimming and J lost 4 bases, with 5 bases between them. CDR3 size: 10 residues. Written as DNA, the CDR3 is TGTGCCAGCCGAGGAGAGACCCAGTACTTC. Its protein product is CASRGETQYF. Together with reference TRBV28 and TRBJ2-5, the CDR3 gives the full variable domain: DVKVTQSSRYLVKRTGEKVFLECVQDMDHENMFWYRQDPGLGLRLIYFSYDVKMKEKGDIPEGYSVSREKKERFSLILESASTNQTSMYLCASRGETQYFGPGTRLLVL.

The chain recombines TRBV19 with TRBJ2-2; perhaps TRBD2 as D (7 bases). The CDR3 spans 16 residues. The V end was cut by 5 bases, the J end by 4 bases, with 17 bases between. Germline lookup yields CDR1 LNHDA and CDR2 SQIVND (reference sequence). CDR3: CASSPPGGRVTGELFF. CDR3 nucleotides: TGTGCCAGTAGTCCGCCCGGGGGGCGGGTCACCGGGGAGCTGTTTTTT.

This clone was observed a handful of times. The rearrangement joins TRBV6-1 to TRBJ1-5, with D perhaps matching TRBD1 (6 bases). CDR3 size: 15 residues. The V gene lost 0 bases and the J gene lost 2 bases, with 8 bases spanning the gap. Germline values: CDR1 MNHNS, CDR2 SASEGT. CDR3 in DNA: TGTGCCAGCAGTGAAGCGTACAGGGGCAATCAGCCCCAGCATTTT. This gives the protein CASSEAYRGNQPQHF.

The chain combines TRBV3-1 (or the pseudogene TRBV3-2) with TRBJ1-1, with no clear D. The ends were cut back, 3 bases at V and 4 bases at J, with 18 bases in the middle. The CDR3 has 16 residues. Germline V gene lookup returns CDR1 LGHDT and CDR2 YNNKEL (reference sequence). The CDR3 spells CASSHTRAPQLTEAFF. CDR3 bases: TGTGCCAGCAGCCACACCCGGGCACCACAGCTCACTGAAGCTTTCTTT.

The V and J genes are TRBV30 and TRBJ1-5, with D possibly being TRBD1 (5 bases). V was trimmed by 2 bases and J by 1 base, leaving 12 bases between them. The CDR3 covers 15 residues. The germline CDR1 and CDR2 sequences are GTSNPN and SVGIG (reference sequence). DNA for the CDR3: TGTGCCTGGAGTTGGGGGGGGAGGAGCAATCAGCCCCAGCATTTT. Its protein is CAWSWGGRSNQPQHF. Looking up the rest from reference TRBV30 and TRBJ1-5 gives the full variable domain: SQTIHQWPATLVQPVGSPLSLECTVEGTSNPNLYWYRQAAGRGLQLLFYSVGIGQISSEVPQNLSASRPQDRQFILSSKKLLLSDSGFYLCAWSWGGRSNQPQHFGDGTRLSIL.

V gene TRBV5-4 combines with J gene TRBJ2-1, with TRBD2 identical over 10 bases. Germline V gives CDR1 SGHNT, CDR2 YYREEE (reference sequence). V lost 1 base to trimming and J lost 3 bases; unmatched junction nucleotides: 7. CDR3 length equals 17 residues. The CDR3, as DNA: TGTGCCAGCAGCTTGATGCAAAGGACTAGCGGCTACAATGAGCAGTTCTTC. It codes for CASSLMQRTSGYNEQFF.